This TCR beta chain appears in the sequencing data of a study of blood T cell repertoires in COVID-19. The CDR3 sequence is 13 residues long. V dropped 2 bases and J dropped 2 bases, with 8 bases sitting between them. Germline V gene lookup returns CDR1 SGHKS and CDR2 YYEKEE (reference sequence). Here immunoSEQ multiplex PCR was the method, and the copy in TCRdb shows in-frame clones only, minus some. The top ten clones hold 0.83% of a sample with 55,000 to 85,000 clones, 81% of them seen once. The TCR was taken from a woman in her 70s with acute or convalescent COVID-19. The sample was peripheral blood. The gene calls are TRBV5-5 and TRBJ2-7; D is uncertain. In DNA, the CDR3 is TGTGCCAGCAGCTTTGCGGTGGCCTACGAGCAGTACTTC. This translates into CASSFAVAYEQYF.